The 23 T cell receptor beta chains below come from one sample, sequenced in a study of T cell responses to AZD1222 COVID-19 vaccine. Clones were sequenced by immunoSEQ multiplex PCR, and TCRdb holds only the in-frame ones, with some missing. This table holds 100,000 or so clones, 87% found once. The source was peripheral blood, collected on day 0 of AZD1222 vaccination. Receptors originate from an adult in good health.

The V and J genes are TRBV11-3 and TRBJ2-1; 11 bases fit TRBD2. This CDR3 comprises 15 residues. Germline V gene sequence: CDR1 SGHNT, CDR2 YENEEA. Trimming cost V 3 bases and J 4 bases; bases outside gene matches: 2. CDR3 bases: TGTGCCAGCAGCTTTTCTAGCGGGGGGTACAATGAGCAGTTCTTC. The encoded protein is CASSFSSGGYNEQFF. The full variable domain, its missing parts supplied by reference TRBV11-3 and TRBJ2-1, is EAGVVQSPRYKIIEKKQPVAFWCNPISGHNTLYWYLQNLGQGPELLIRYENEEAVDDSQLPKDRFSAERLKGVDSTLKIQPAELGDSAVYLCASSFSSGGYNEQFFGPGTRLTVL.

This rearrangement joins TRBV6-6 to TRBJ2-1, with D uncertain. The germline V and J ends were trimmed by 8 bases and 3 bases, with 8 bases remaining between them. CDR1 is MNHNY, CDR2 SVGAGI, per germline (reference sequence). The CDR3 sequence is 12 residues long. As DNA, the CDR3 is TGTGCCAGCGGCCGGTACTACAATGAGCAGTTCTTC. This encodes CASGRYYNEQFF.

The chain recombines TRBV10-3 with TRBJ2-3; TRBD1 agrees at 9 bases. The CDR3 has 15 residues. Trimming at V came to 6 bases and at J to 6 bases, leaving 10 bases not matched to a gene. Germline V gene lookup returns CDR1 ENHRY and CDR2 SYGVKD. The CDR3 coding sequence is TGTGCCATCAGGTTGCGGGACAGGGCTTCGGATACGCAGTATTTT. Its protein product is CAIRLRDRASDTQYF.

The rearrangement uses TRBV9 and TRBJ1-2; D remains unclear. Trimming took off 0 bases at V and 6 bases at J, with 9 bases between the two ends. This CDR3 is 13 amino acids long. Germline V gene data show CDR1 as SGDLS and CDR2 as YYNGEE. For the CDR3, the DNA is TGTGCCAGCAGCGTAGCACAGTTTGATGGCTACACCTTC. Its translation: CASSVAQFDGYTF.

This chain joins TRBV21-1 and TRBJ1-4. TRBV21-1 counts as a pseudogene. CDR3 size: 15 residues. This CDR3 is CASKRAIGTNEKLFF. CDR3 coding DNA: TGTGCCAGCAAGCGGGCCATCGGAACTAATGAAAAACTGTTTTTT.

V is TRBV5-6 and J is TRBJ1-1; 7 bases fit TRBD1. The V segment lost 3 bases and the J segment 0 bases; nucleotides outside the gene matches: 8. The CDR3 is 16 amino acids. Germline loops: CDR1 SGHDT, CDR2 YYEEEE. This CDR3 is CASSWGETGLNTEAFF. CDR3 nucleotides: TGTGCCAGCAGCTGGGGAGAGACAGGGTTGAACACTGAAGCTTTCTTT.

Turning to this clone: The sample carries other DNA sequences with the same CDR3. The J gene is TRBJ2-5, the V gene TRBV7-2, with 10 bases matching TRBD2. J lost 1 base, V lost 1 base, and 3 bases had no gene match. The germline V gene encodes CDR1 SGHTA and CDR2 FQGNSA. The CDR3 length is 16 residues. In DNA form, the CDR3 reads TGTGCCAGCAGCTTAGGGACTAGCGGATTCCAAGAGACCCAGTACTTC. As protein: CASSLGTSGFQETQYF.

The chain recombines TRBV28 with TRBJ1-1; tentatively, D is TRBD1 (5 bases). The CDR3 runs to 15 residues. The V and J ends lost 6 bases and 4 bases respectively, with 18 bases between them. Germline CDR1 reads MDHEN; CDR2 reads SYDVKM. This CDR3 reads CASSLIQAWGTEAFF. In DNA form, the CDR3 reads TGTGCCAGCAGCCTGATACAGGCCTGGGGCACTGAAGCTTTCTTT. The whole variable domain, filled in from reference TRBV28 and TRBJ1-1, reads DVKVTQSSRYLVKRTGEKVFLECVQDMDHENMFWYRQDPGLGLRLIYFSYDVKMKEKGDIPEGYSVSREKKERFSLILESASTNQTSMYLCASSLIQAWGTEAFFGQGTRLTVV.

This clone was seen more than once but under ten times. The chain joins TRBV18 to TRBJ2-1, with D possibly being TRBD1 or TRBD2 (5 bases each). Germline V gives CDR1 KGHSH, CDR2 LQKENI. Trimming left V 6 bases short and J 8 bases short, with 17 bases between. This CDR3 has 14 residues. The CDR3 DNA reads TGTGCCAGCTCGGGGCAACCGGGAATCGATGAGCAGTTCTTC. Its protein is CASSGQPGIDEQFF.

The chain links TRBV11-3 to TRBJ2-1, with D unclear. V was pared by 2 bases and J by 0 bases, with 8 bases between. The germline CDR1 and CDR2 sequences are SGHNT and YENEEA. The CDR3 has 15 residues. The CDR3 loop is CASSLSWNSYNEQFF. CDR3 sequence (DNA): TGTGCCAGCAGCTTAAGTTGGAACTCCTACAATGAGCAGTTCTTC.

CDR3 residues: CASSIRSSGINTGELFF. In nucleotides, the CDR3 is TGTGCCAGTAGTATTCGGTCTAGCGGTATAAACACCGGGGAGCTGTTTTTT. The gene calls are TRBV19 and TRBJ2-2; 7 nucleotides align to TRBD2. Germline-derived CDR1 and CDR2 are LNHDA and SQIVND (reference sequence). The CDR3 contains 17 residues. Losses at the gene ends were 3 bases for V and 2 bases for J; bases not matched to a gene: 9. Drawing the rest from reference TRBV19 and TRBJ2-2, the complete variable domain is DGGITQSPKYLFRKEGQNVTLSCEQNLNHDAMYWYRQDPGQGLRLIYYSQIVNDFQKGDIAEGYSVSREKKESFPLTVTSAQKNPTAFYLCASSIRSSGINTGELFFGEGSRLTVL.

The chain recombines TRBV15 with TRBJ2-7; 8 nucleotides agree with TRBD1. The CDR3 sequence is 14 residues long. Germline CDR1 LNHNV, CDR2 YYDKDF (reference sequence). J lost 7 bases, V lost 5 bases, and 10 bases had no gene match. This CDR3 is CATSAEITGGEQYF. In nucleotides, the CDR3 is TGTGCCACCAGCGCCGAGATAACAGGGGGGGAGCAGTACTTC.

The chain employs TRBV28 and TRBJ2-1; TRBD2 agrees at 11 bases. The CDR3 is 16 residues long. Losses at the gene ends were 5 bases for V and 2 bases for J; bases not matched to a gene: 5. Germline V lookup: CDR1 MDHEN, CDR2 SYDVKM. The CDR3 bases are TGTGCCAGCAGTACACTAGCGGGAGTCACCTACAATGAGCAGTTCTTC. Protein: CASSTLAGVTYNEQFF.

This chain connects TRBV18 to TRBJ2-7, with 8 nucleotides matching TRBD1. The germline CDR1 and CDR2 sequences are KGHSH and LQKENI. The CDR3 extends over 13 amino acids. The V gene end was trimmed by 5 bases and the J gene end by 5 bases; junction bases not matched to a gene: 5. For the CDR3, the DNA is TGTGCCAGCTCAACAAAACAGGGGGACGAGCAGTACTTC. Translated: CASSTKQGDEQYF.

This chain uses TRBV12-5 with TRBJ2-5; tentatively, D is TRBD2 (6 bases). Trimming shortened V by 7 bases and J by 4 bases, and 13 bases separated the two germline ends. This CDR3 has 13 residues. CDR1 and CDR2 from the germline V gene are LGHNT and FRNRAP. This CDR3 reads CASVLTGVETQYF. DNA for the CDR3: TGTGCTAGTGTCTTGACGGGGGTAGAGACCCAGTACTTC.

The J gene is TRBJ1-4, the V gene TRBV3-1 (or the pseudogene TRBV3-2); 9 bases match TRBD1. Germline CDR1 and CDR2: LGHDT and YNNKEL (reference sequence). With V trimmed by 1 base and J by 11 bases, 5 bases remained unmatched. The CDR3 totals 14 residues. CDR3 sequence reads: CASSQGDRASKLFF. DNA for the CDR3: TGTGCCAGCAGCCAAGGGGACAGGGCGAGTAAACTGTTTTTT.

The V gene is TRBV27, the J gene TRBJ1-2, with D possibly matching TRBD1 (5 bases). The CDR3 consists of 15 residues. Germline V lookup: CDR1 MNHEY, CDR2 SMNVEV (reference sequence). The germline V and J ends were trimmed by 6 bases and 6 bases, with 20 bases remaining between them. In nucleotides, the CDR3 is TGTGCCAGCAGCAGCCGCCCGGCAGGGATCGATGGCTACACCTTC. Protein product: CASSSRPAGIDGYTF.

The genes are TRBV24-1 and TRBJ2-2; TRBD2 aligns across 14 bases. V lost 2 bases, J lost 4 bases, and 11 bases stayed unmatched. Per the germline V gene, CDR1 is KGHDR and CDR2 is SFDVKD. The CDR3 runs 20 residues. CDR3 nucleotide sequence: TGTGCCACCAGTGATTCCGGGACTAGCGGGAGAGGTCTTGGCACCGGGGAGCTGTTTTTT. It codes for CATSDSGTSGRGLGTGELFF.

This rearrangement joins TRBV6-1 to TRBJ1-1, with no clear D. Germline V lookup: CDR1 MNHNS, CDR2 SASEGT. The CDR3 is made up of 13 amino acids. V lost 0 bases, J lost 4 bases, and 6 bases lay in between. DNA for the CDR3: TGTGCCAGCAGTGAAGCCCGGGGCACTGAAGCTTTCTTT. Its translation: CASSEARGTEAFF.

The chain carries TRBV6-6 and TRBJ2-1; 10 bases are shared with TRBD1. V was clipped by 4 bases and J by 6 bases; unmatched bases: 9. In germline, CDR1 is MNHNY, CDR2 SVGAGI (reference sequence). The CDR3 has 16 residues. CDR3 sequence: CASSSIPGQGPNEQFF. Written as DNA, the CDR3 is TGTGCCAGCAGTTCTATTCCGGGACAGGGGCCCAATGAGCAGTTCTTC.

The V and J genes are TRBV7-9 and TRBJ2-2; 7 nucleotides align to TRBD2. Germline-derived CDR1 and CDR2 are SEHNR and FQNEAQ (reference sequence). This CDR3 has 17 amino acids. V lost 4 bases and J lost 1; bases outside the gene matches: 9. The DNA of the CDR3 is TGTGCCAGCAGCTCGTCCGGGAGGAGGGGGAACACCGGGGAGCTGTTTTTT. As protein: CASSSSGRRGNTGELFF.

V is TRBV19 and J is TRBJ1-5; D gene uncertain. V lost 7 bases, J lost 1 base, and 8 bases lay in between. Germline loops: CDR1 LNHDA, CDR2 SQIVND (reference sequence). This CDR3 contains 13 residues. The chain's CDR3 is CASIGQSNQPQHF. CDR3 nucleotide sequence: TGTGCCAGTATCGGCCAGAGCAATCAGCCCCAGCATTTT.

The V gene is TRBV27, the J gene TRBJ2-1; TRBD2 aligns across 9 bases. This CDR3 comprises 15 residues. CDR1 is MNHEY and CDR2 is SMNVEV in the germline V gene (reference sequence). V gave up 0 bases and J gave up 8 bases; unmatched junction bases: 5. The CDR3, as DNA: TGTGCCAGCAGTTTATCTAGCGGGAGACGGTATGAGCAGTTCTTC. This sequence encodes CASSLSSGRRYEQFF.